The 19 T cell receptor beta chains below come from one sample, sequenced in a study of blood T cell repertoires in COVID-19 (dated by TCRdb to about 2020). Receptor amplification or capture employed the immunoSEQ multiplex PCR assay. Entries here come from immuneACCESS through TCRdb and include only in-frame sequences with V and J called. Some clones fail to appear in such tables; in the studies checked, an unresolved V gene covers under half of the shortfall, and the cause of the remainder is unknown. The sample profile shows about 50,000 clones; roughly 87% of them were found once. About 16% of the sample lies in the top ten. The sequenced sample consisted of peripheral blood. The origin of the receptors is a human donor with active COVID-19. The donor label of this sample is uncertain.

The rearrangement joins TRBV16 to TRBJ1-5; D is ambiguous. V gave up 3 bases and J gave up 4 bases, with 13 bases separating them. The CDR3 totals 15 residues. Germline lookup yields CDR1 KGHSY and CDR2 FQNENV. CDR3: CASSHVSSGNQPQHF. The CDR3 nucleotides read TGTGCCAGCAGCCATGTGAGTAGCGGAAATCAGCCCCAGCATTTT.

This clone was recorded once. The CDR3 here is CASSPPSEETQYF. Written as DNA, the CDR3 is TGTGCCAGCTCACCACCGTCAGAAGAGACCCAGTACTTC. V usage is TRBV18 and J usage is TRBJ2-5; D remains unclear. From germline, CDR1 is KGHSH and CDR2 LQKENI. The CDR3 has 13 amino acids. V gave up 0 bases and J gave up 3 bases, with 5 bases separating them. The variable domain in full, with the rest retrieved from reference TRBV18 and TRBJ2-5, is NAGVMQNPRHLVRRRGQEARLRCSPMKGHSHVYWYRQLPEEGLKFMVYLQKENIIDESGMPKERFSAEFPKEGPSILRIQQVVRGDSAAYFCASSPPSEETQYFGPGTRLLVL.

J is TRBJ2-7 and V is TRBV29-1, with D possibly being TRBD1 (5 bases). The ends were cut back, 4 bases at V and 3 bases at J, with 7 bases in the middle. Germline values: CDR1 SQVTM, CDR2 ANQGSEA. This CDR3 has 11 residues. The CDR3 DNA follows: TGCAGCGTTGTGCAGGGCTACGAGCAGTACTTC. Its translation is CSVVQGYEQYF.

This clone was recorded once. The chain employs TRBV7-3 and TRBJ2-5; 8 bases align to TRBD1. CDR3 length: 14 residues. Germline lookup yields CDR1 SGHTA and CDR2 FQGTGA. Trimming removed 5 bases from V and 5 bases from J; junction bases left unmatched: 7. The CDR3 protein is CASSAAGGEETQYF. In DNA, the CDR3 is TGTGCCAGCAGCGCGGCAGGGGGCGAGGAGACCCAGTACTTC.

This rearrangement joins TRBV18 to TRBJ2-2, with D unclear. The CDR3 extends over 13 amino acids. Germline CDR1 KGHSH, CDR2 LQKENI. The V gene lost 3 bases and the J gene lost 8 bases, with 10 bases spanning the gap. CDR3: CASSPSGVGELFF. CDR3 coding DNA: TGTGCCAGCTCACCGTCTGGAGTTGGGGAGCTGTTTTTT.

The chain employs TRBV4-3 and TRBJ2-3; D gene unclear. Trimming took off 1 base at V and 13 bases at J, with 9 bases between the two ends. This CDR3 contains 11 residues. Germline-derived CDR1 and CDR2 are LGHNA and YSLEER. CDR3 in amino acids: CASSQGALEYF. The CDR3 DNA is TGCGCCAGCAGCCAAGGCGCATTGGAGTATTTT.

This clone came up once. CDR3 sequence: CASSLRGGSTEAFF. Here the CDR3 DNA reads TGTGCCAGCTCACTCCGGGGAGGGTCCACTGAAGCTTTCTTT. V and J are TRBV18 and TRBJ1-1; D is ambiguous. Germline V gene data show CDR1 as KGHSH and CDR2 as LQKENI. CDR3 size: 14 residues. The germline V and J ends were trimmed by 4 bases and 4 bases, with 13 bases remaining between them.

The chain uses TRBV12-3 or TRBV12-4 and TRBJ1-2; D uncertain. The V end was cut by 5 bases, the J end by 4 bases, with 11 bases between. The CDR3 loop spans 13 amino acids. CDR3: CASSPHSSYGYTF. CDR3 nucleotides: TGTGCCAGCAGTCCCCACAGTAGCTATGGCTACACCTTC.

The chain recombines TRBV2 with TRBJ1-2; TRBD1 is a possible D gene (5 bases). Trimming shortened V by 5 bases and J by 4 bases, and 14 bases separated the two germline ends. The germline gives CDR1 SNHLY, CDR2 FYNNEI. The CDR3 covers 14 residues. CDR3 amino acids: CASSPLGLSYGYTF. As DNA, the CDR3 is TGTGCCAGCAGTCCCCTGGGACTGAGCTATGGCTACACCTTC.

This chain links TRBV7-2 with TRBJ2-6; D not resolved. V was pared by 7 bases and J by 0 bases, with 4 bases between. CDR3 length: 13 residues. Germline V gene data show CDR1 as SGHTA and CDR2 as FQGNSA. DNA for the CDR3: TGTGCCAGCACCTCCTCTGGGGCCAACGTCCTGACTTTC. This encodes CASTSSGANVLTF.

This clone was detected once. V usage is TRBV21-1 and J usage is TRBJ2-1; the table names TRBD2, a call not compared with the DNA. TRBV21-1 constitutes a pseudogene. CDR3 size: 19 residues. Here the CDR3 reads CASSKGVVPKRGANNEQFF. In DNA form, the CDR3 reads TGTGCCAGCAGCAAAGGGGTAGTACCTAAGCGGGGGGCCAACAATGAGCAGTTCTTC.

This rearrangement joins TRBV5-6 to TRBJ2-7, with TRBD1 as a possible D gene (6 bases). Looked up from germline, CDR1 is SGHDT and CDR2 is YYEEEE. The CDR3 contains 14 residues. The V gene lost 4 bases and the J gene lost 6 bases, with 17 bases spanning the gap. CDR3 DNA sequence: TGTGCCAGCAGCGGGGACATTCTCATCCGCGAGCAGTACTTC. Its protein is CASSGDILIREQYF.

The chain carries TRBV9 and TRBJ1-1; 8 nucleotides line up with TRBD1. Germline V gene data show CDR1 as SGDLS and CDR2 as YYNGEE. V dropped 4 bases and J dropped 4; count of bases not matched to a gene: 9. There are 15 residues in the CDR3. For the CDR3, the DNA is TGTGCCAGCAGCCCCGGACAGGGATGGAGCACTGAAGCTTTCTTT. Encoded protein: CASSPGQGWSTEAFF.

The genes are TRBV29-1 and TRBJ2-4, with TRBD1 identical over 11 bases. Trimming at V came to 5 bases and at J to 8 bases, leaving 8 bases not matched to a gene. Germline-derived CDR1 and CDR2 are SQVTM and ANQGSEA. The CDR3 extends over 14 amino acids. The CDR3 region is CSVRTGGSQDIQYF. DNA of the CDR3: TGCAGCGTTCGGACAGGGGGCAGTCAGGACATTCAGTACTTC.

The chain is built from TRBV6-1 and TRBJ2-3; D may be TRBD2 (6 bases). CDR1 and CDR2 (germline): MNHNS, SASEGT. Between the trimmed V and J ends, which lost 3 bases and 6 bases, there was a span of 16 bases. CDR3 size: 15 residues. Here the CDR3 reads CASSDRGKVSDTQYF. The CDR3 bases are TGTGCCAGCAGTGATCGGGGGAAGGTTTCGGATACGCAGTATTTT.

This chain's CDR3 is CASSTYVQPQHF. The CDR3, as DNA: TGTGCCAGCAGTACCTACGTTCAGCCCCAGCATTTT. This chain uses TRBV28 with TRBJ1-5; D not certain. Looked up from germline, CDR1 is MDHEN and CDR2 is SYDVKM. Trimming cost V 5 bases and J 6 bases, with 8 bases left between them. The CDR3 has 12 amino acids.

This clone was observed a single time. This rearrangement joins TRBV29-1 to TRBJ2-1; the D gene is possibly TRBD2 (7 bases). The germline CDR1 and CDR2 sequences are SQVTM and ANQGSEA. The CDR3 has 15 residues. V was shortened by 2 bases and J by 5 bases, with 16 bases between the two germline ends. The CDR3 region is CSVEWRGRSDNEQFF. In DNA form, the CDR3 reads TGCAGCGTTGAATGGCGGGGGCGCAGCGACAATGAGCAGTTCTTC.

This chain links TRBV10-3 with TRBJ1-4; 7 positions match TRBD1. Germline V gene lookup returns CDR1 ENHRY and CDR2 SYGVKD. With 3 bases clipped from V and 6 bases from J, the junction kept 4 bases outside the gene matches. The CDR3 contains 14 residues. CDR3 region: CAISDQGGDEKLFF. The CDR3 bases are TGTGCCATCAGTGACCAGGGGGGAGATGAAAAACTGTTTTTT.

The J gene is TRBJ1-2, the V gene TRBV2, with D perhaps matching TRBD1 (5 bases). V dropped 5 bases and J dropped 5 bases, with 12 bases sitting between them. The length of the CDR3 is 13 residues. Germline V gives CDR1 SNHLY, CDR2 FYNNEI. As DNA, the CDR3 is TGTGCCAGCAGTTCTGGGACTTCTTATGGCTACACCTTC. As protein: CASSSGTSYGYTF.